The rows below give T cell receptor beta chains drawn from one sample of a study of high-grade serous ovarian cancer treatment subgroups. TCRdb's copy holds only in-frame clones and misses some; the assay was immunoSEQ multiplex PCR. Among a few thousand clones listed, over 70% were seen once. The specimen was tumor tissue. The receptor source for this set is a human donor with high-grade serous ovarian cancer. CDR3s include the opening cysteine and the closing phenylalanine or tryptophan. The size of a clone is reported for some rows only, either as once, few or many, or as a class for expanded clones.

-	TRBV19	TRBJ1-3	CASRKTENTIYF
-	TRBV28	TRBJ2-1	CASSSLRGQGLNEQFF
-	TRBV5-4	TRBJ2-1	CASSPGLVRAKNEQFF
-	TRBV25-1	TRBJ2-1	CASSKLAGGPCEQFF
-	TRBV18	TRBJ2-1	CASSPYSGGLAYNEQFF
-	TRBV19	TRBJ1-2	CASSMLQSNYGYTF
-	TRBV19	TRBJ1-5	CASSVLDGSNQPQHF
-	TRBV7-3	TRBJ2-3	CASSLRGPTDTQYF
-	TRBV29-1	TRBJ1-2	CSGRTVGGYTF
-	TRBV19	TRBJ2-1	CASRMGSQVRENEQFF
-	TRBV27	TRBJ2-3	CASRYEAFDTQYF
-	TRBV28	TRBJ2-7	CASRPGGLGYEQYF
-	TRBV11-1	TRBJ1-2	CASSPDSGVRNYGYTF
-	TRBV30	TRBJ2-2	CAWSVLAGALTGELFF
-	TRBV7-3	TRBJ1-1	CASSLTRGKNTEAFF
-	TRBV5-1	TRBJ1-1	CASGPGLNTEAFF
few	TRBV11-1	TRBJ1-4	CASSRTATNEKLFF
-	TRBV7-2	TRBJ1-1	CASSPIPGVGGRAFF
-	TRBV9	TRBJ1-1	CASSASVGTEAFF
-	TRBV19	TRBJ1-5	CASSIQNQPQHF
few	TRBV4-2	TRBJ2-7	CASSRTLLAGGNEQYF
-	TRBV6-1	TRBJ1-6	CASSEGTGVSVSPLHF
-	TRBV28	TRBJ2-2	CASSFGENTGELFF
-	TRBV30	TRBJ1-1	CAWSRGGQGDTEAFF
-	TRBV19	TRBJ1-5	CASSDDRGGRTQHF
-	TRBV25-1	TRBJ2-5	CASSGGLAPSETQYF
few	TRBV5-4	TRBJ1-1	CASGLSVGAEAFF
-	TRBV6-4	TRBJ2-2	CASSASGSDTGELFF
-	TRBV29-1	TRBJ1-1	CSAPLGGTEAFF
-	TRBV5-1	TRBJ2-6	CATRGSGANVLTF
-	TRBV10-3	TRBJ2-3	CAISELRTDTQYF
-	TRBV6-1	TRBJ2-3	CASRESAHWRDTQYF
-	TRBV20-1	-	CSVTWAHEQYF
-	TRBV5-1	TRBJ2-2	CASSPGGGDSNTGELFF
-	TRBV27	TRBJ2-7	CASSIYGGATYEQYF
-	TRBV28	TRBJ2-1	CASSVLETSKNEQFF
-	TRBV11-2	TRBJ2-5	CASSLEYQETQYF
-	TRBV30	TRBJ2-7	CAWSRGRDYEQYF
-	TRBV25-1	TRBJ2-5	CASSVPGGAGETQYF
-	TRBV18	TRBJ1-2	CASSSQSRGTNYGYTF